Below, 7 T cell receptor beta chains from the same sample are listed, as sequenced in a study of T-cell memory formation after mild COVID-19. TCRdb independently ran MiXCR on the 5' RACE reads; one entry per CDR3 protein. The sample carries about 400,000 distinct CDR3 sequences, 20% to 30% recorded once. The material sequenced was PBMCs or a T cell subset sorted from them (not recorded which). These receptors were taken from an adult woman who had mild COVID-19 (a few samples of this study predate the infection). Cell type and time point are not known.

The sample holds a few counts of this clonotype. The chain's CDR3 is CASSSPAGGSYNEQFF. CDR3 in DNA: TGTGCCAGCAGCTCTCCGGCGGGAGGGTCCTACAATGAGCAGTTCTTC. The chain is built from TRBV7-9 and TRBJ2-1; the match to TRBD2 covers 9 bases. With 4 bases clipped from V and 1 base from J, the junction kept 5 bases outside the gene matches. Per germline, CDR1 SEHNR and CDR2 FQNEAQ (reference sequence). The CDR3 sequence is 16 residues long.

The chain links TRBV30 to TRBJ1-1, with TRBD1 as a possible D gene (5 bases). There are 12 residues in the CDR3. Germline-derived CDR1 and CDR2 are GTSNPN and SVGIG (reference sequence). Deletions cut 8 bases from V and 1 base from J, with 11 bases between. CDR3 residues: CARTRQNTEAFF. CDR3 DNA sequence: TGTGCCAGGACACGGCAGAACACTGAAGCTTTCTTT.

The chain has TRBV7-3 and TRBJ2-6, with D perhaps TRBD2 (5 bases). The CDR3 has 16 residues. The germline V gene has CDR1 SGHTA and CDR2 FQGTGA. Trimming pared 1 base from V and 4 bases from J, leaving 11 bases between. This CDR3 is CASSLSPAAGANVLTF. CDR3 DNA: TGTGCCAGCAGCTTAAGTCCAGCGGCGGGGGCCAACGTCCTGACTTTC. Based on the CDR3 plus reference TRBV7-3 and TRBJ2-6, the full variable domain is GAGVSQTPSNKVTEKGKYVELRCDPISGHTALYWYRQSLGQGPEFLIYFQGTGAADDSGLPNDRFFAVRPEGSVSTLKIQRTERGDSAVYLCASSLSPAAGANVLTFGAGSRLTVL.

This clonotype showed up just a few times. This CDR3 is CASSYSGRPWADTQYF. For the CDR3, the DNA is TGTGCCAGCAGTTACTCGGGCAGACCCTGGGCAGATACGCAGTATTTT. This rearrangement joins TRBV6-5 to TRBJ2-3; D is ambiguous. The CDR3 runs 16 residues. The V end lost 0 bases, the J end lost 4 bases, and 14 bases lay between the germline ends. The germline gives CDR1 MNHEY, CDR2 SVGAGI.

The table lists this clonotype with a few counts. V gene TRBV5-1 combines with J gene TRBJ2-1; TRBD2 matches 9 bases. The CDR3 runs to 17 residues. Germline trimming cut 2 bases from V and 0 bases from J; bases unmatched to any gene: 6. The germline CDR1 and CDR2 sequences are SGHRS and YFSETQ. The CDR3 here is CASSFGQREVSYNEQFF. CDR3 in DNA: TGCGCCAGCAGCTTTGGTCAGCGGGAGGTCTCCTACAATGAGCAGTTCTTC.

The rearrangement links TRBV30 to TRBJ2-3; 9 nucleotides line up with TRBD1. V shed 5 bases and J 5 bases; nucleotides not matched to a gene: 8. Germline V gives CDR1 GTSNPN, CDR2 SVGIG (reference sequence). The CDR3 extends over 14 amino acids. CDR3 sequence (DNA): TGTGCCTGGTCCACAGGGGGCAAGGAAGATACGCAGTATTTT. Its translation is CAWSTGGKEDTQYF.

This sequence joins TRBV6-5 and TRBJ2-2, with D perhaps matching TRBD1 (7 bases). Trimming took 6 bases from V and 4 from J, leaving 18 bases between them. Germline CDR1 is MNHEY and CDR2 is SVGAGI. The CDR3 loop spans 16 amino acids. CDR3 amino acids: CASSEGAGLPTGELFF. CDR3 nucleotides: TGTGCCAGCAGCGAGGGGGCGGGATTGCCCACCGGGGAGCTGTTTTTT.